This T cell receptor (beta chain) emerged from a study of cytomegalovirus exposure and HLA in healthy donors. Study-level results: Among TCR beta chains, those listed as cytomegalovirus-associated numbered around 180. As a later analysis revealed, most CMV-associated TCR beta chains appeared HLA-restricted. Versus the roughly 640-donor mean, an Asian-associated ancestry cluster reportedly showed fewer N-insertions in a later analysis.

In this sample, this clone turned up once. The antigen remains unidentified. This PCR relied on a set of 60 Vbeta primers and 13 Jbeta primers. Clones were read by immunoSEQ multiplex PCR, and TCRdb kept only the in-frame ones, dropping some. Here the sample spans fewer than 80,000 clones, 65% to 75% being singletons. Trimming stripped 3 bases from V and 0 bases from J, with 8 bases between. Germline assignment: CDR1 LNHDA and CDR2 SQIVND (reference sequence). This CDR3 has 14 residues. Donors showed nominal health when sampled, although they likely had unrecorded immune exposures. This receptor was identified in a young woman in good health and CMV-seronegative. The V and J genes are TRBV19 and TRBJ1-2; no clear D. The sequenced material came from PBMCs. The DNA of the CDR3 is TGTGCCAGTAGTATGGGGAGATCTAACTATGGCTACACCTTC. It yields the protein CASSMGRSNYGYTF.